The source of this T cell receptor beta chain is a study of response to subunit inactivated influenza vaccine. TCRdb re-called the RT-PCR reads with MiXCR, one entry per CDR3 protein. The profile shows around 580,000 distinct CDR3 sequences, 12% of them singletons. Sequencing was performed on PBMCs from blood, taken on the day of vaccination. The receptor comes from a man aged 45 to 65 who received an inactivated influenza vaccine.

CDR3 DNA sequence: TGTGCCAGCACCTATGCCGGGCCACTCGAGGAAGCTTTCTTT. It yields the protein CASTYAGPLEEAFF. V is TRBV28 and J is TRBJ1-1; D not resolved. This CDR3 contains 14 residues. V lost 7 bases, J lost 8 bases, and 20 bases lay in between. Germline values: CDR1 MDHEN, CDR2 SYDVKM.